One sample yielded the 28 T cell receptor beta chains listed below, sequenced in a study of molecular identifiers for immune sequencing clone quantification. TCRdb passed the PCR reads through MiXCR, listing each CDR3 protein once. The sample lists about 630,000 distinct CDR3 sequences, approximately 24% occurring once. Sequencing input: naive CD8+ T cells from blood, with Jurkat cell RNA spiked in. Subset meaning: FACS-sorted CD8+CD4-CCR7+CD45RA+ naive T cells. These receptors were taken from a human donor in good health. Some libraries in this study had Jurkat cell RNA spiked in.

This clonotype appeared many times. The V call is TRBV28, the J call TRBJ2-2; TRBD2 is a possible D gene (6 bases). V lost 6 bases, J lost 4 bases, and 12 bases lay in between. Germline V CDR1 and CDR2: MDHEN, SYDVKM. The length of the CDR3 is 14 residues. CDR3 DNA: TGTGCCAGCAGCCCCCAGCGGGTCACCGGGGAGCTGTTTTTT. Its translation is CASSPQRVTGELFF.

This clonotype was detected ten times or more. The gene calls are TRBV29-1 and TRBJ2-2; D is possibly TRBD1 or TRBD2 (5 bases each). V dropped 8 bases and J dropped 0 bases, with 13 bases sitting between them. Germline V lookup: CDR1 SQVTM, CDR2 ANQGSEA. This CDR3 has 14 amino acids. In nucleotides, the CDR3 is TGCAGCCCCGAGGGGAAAACGAACACCGGGGAGCTGTTTTTT. This translates into CSPEGKTNTGELFF.

The J gene is TRBJ2-2, the V gene TRBV12-3 or TRBV12-4; TRBD2 matches 7 bases. The V gene end was trimmed by 11 bases and the J gene end by 5 bases; junction bases not matched to a gene: 14. The CDR3 is 15 residues long. The CDR3 nucleotides are TGTGCCTTATCTCTAGCGGTGGGCCCTACCGGGGAGCTGTTTTTT. Translating gives CALSLAVGPTGELFF.

At least ten counts were recorded for this clonotype. This chain links TRBV7-9 with TRBJ2-7; D is undetermined. The CDR3 totals 17 residues. Germline V gives CDR1 SEHNR, CDR2 FQNEAQ (reference sequence). V lost 5 bases and J 1 base, leaving 21 bases between the germline ends. CDR3 sequence: CASSPIQYTTLSYEQYF. CDR3 DNA sequence: TGTGCCAGCAGCCCGATCCAATACACGACCCTATCCTACGAGCAGTACTTC.

This clonotype was observed a few times. V is TRBV4-1 and J is TRBJ1-1, with D perhaps matching TRBD1 (6 bases). This CDR3 spans 14 amino acids. The V end was cut by 0 bases, the J end by 6 bases, with 11 bases between. Germline V lookup: CDR1 MGHRA, CDR2 YSYEKL. CDR3 bases: TGCGCCAGCAGCCAAGATCTCGGACAGTCTGAAGCTTTCTTT. Amino acid sequence: CASSQDLGQSEAFF.

About this clonotype: In this CDR3 the conserved last residue, phenylalanine or tryptophan, is missing, so a read error is likely. The rearrangement joins TRBV27 to TRBJ1-1; TRBD1 matches 8 bases. CDR3 length equals 15 residues. J gave up 2 bases and V 2 bases, and 4 bases lay outside the gene matches. CDR1 and CDR2 (germline): MNHEY, SMNVEV (reference sequence). The CDR3 DNA sequence: TGTGCCAGCAGTTTAGGACAGGGAACTAACACTGAAGCTTTCTCT. Translated, it gives CASSLGQGTNTEAFS.

The J gene is TRBJ2-1, the V gene TRBV20-1, with D possibly being TRBD2 (6 bases). Trimming took 6 bases from V and 0 from J, leaving 12 bases between them. The length of the CDR3 is 14 residues. Per germline, CDR1 DFQATT and CDR2 SNEGSKA (reference sequence). The CDR3 DNA follows: TGCAGTGCCCAGCGGGCGGTCTCCTACAATGAGCAGTTCTTC. Translation: CSAQRAVSYNEQFF.

The chain joins TRBV7-2 to TRBJ2-7, with 7 nucleotides matching TRBD2. The J segment lost 4 bases and the V segment lost 3 bases, leaving 6 bases of the junction unmatched. CDR3 length equals 14 residues. Germline lookup yields CDR1 SGHTA and CDR2 FQGNSA. CDR3 DNA: TGTGCCAGCAGCTTTACGGGAGGCGTGTACGAGCAGTACTTC. It codes for CASSFTGGVYEQYF. The complete variable domain, with remaining parts taken from reference TRBV7-2 and TRBJ2-7, reads GAGVSQSPSNKVTEKGKDVELRCDPISGHTALYWYRQSLGQGLEFLIYFQGNSAPDKSGLPSDRFSAERTGGSVSTLTIQRTQQEDSAVYLCASSFTGGVYEQYFGPGTRLTVT.

A few counts support this clonotype. The CDR3 bases are TGTGCCAGCAGTGGGCAGAGTCAAGAGACCCAGTACTTC. It yields the protein CASSGQSQETQYF. J is TRBJ2-5 and V is TRBV25-1; D call uncertain. This CDR3 is built from 13 residues. The ends were cut back, 4 bases at V and 2 bases at J, with 8 bases in the middle. The V gene's germline CDR1 is MGHDK and CDR2 SYGVNS.

This clonotype was observed a few times. The rearrangement links TRBV4-3 to TRBJ2-7, with 9 bases fitting TRBD2. Germline V gene lookup returns CDR1 LGHNA and CDR2 YSLEER. With V trimmed by 4 bases and J by 9 bases, 13 bases remained unmatched. CDR3 size: 15 residues. The CDR3 nucleotides read TGCGCCAGCAGCCCCGGTCTAGCGGGGACCTGGGGGCAGTACTTC. This gives the protein CASSPGLAGTWGQYF.

This clonotype was found many times. The V call is TRBV29-1, the J call TRBJ2-3, with D perhaps given as TRBD1 or TRBD2 (5 bases each). The germline CDR1 and CDR2 sequences are SQVTM and ANQGSEA. Trimming stripped 7 bases from V and 4 bases from J, with 15 bases between. CDR3 size: 13 residues. CDR3 sequence reads: CSAEGQGADTQYF. The CDR3 DNA sequence: TGCAGCGCCGAGGGGCAGGGCGCAGATACGCAGTATTTT.

With regard to this clonotype: A single base separates this from a much larger clone, so it may be a read error. The V gene is TRBV7-9, the J gene TRBJ2-3; maybe TRBD2 (6 bases). V shed 1 base and J shed 2 bases, with 10 bases lying between them. Germline lookup yields CDR1 SEHNR and CDR2 FQNEAQ (reference sequence). The CDR3 covers 15 residues. The CDR3 region has the DNA TGTGCCAGCAGCTTAGTAGCGGATGCCACAGATACGCAGTATTTT. This gives the protein CASSLVADATDTQYF.

This sequence joins TRBV29-1 and TRBJ2-1; unclear D gene. The germline CDR1 and CDR2 sequences are SQVTM and ANQGSEA. Trimming left V 3 bases short and J 0 bases short, with 21 bases between. This CDR3 has 18 amino acids. The CDR3 region is CSVDRSVELGSSYNEQFF. CDR3 nucleotide sequence: TGCAGCGTTGATCGTTCGGTGGAGTTAGGTAGCTCCTACAATGAGCAGTTCTTC.

The rearrangement uses TRBV2 and TRBJ2-2, with D unresolved. Trimming removed 2 bases from V and 0 bases from J, with 10 bases in between. The CDR3 totals 16 residues. CDR1 is SNHLY and CDR2 is FYNNEI in the germline V gene. CDR3: CASSEFRLSNTGELFF. The CDR3 DNA is TGTGCCAGCAGTGAATTCCGACTTTCGAACACCGGGGAGCTGTTTTTT. The variable domain in full, with the rest retrieved from reference TRBV2 and TRBJ2-2, is EPEVTQTPSHQVTQMGQEVILRCVPISNHLYFYWYRQILGQKVEFLVSFYNNEISEKSEIFDDQFSVERPDGSNFTLKIRSTKLEDSAMYFCASSEFRLSNTGELFFGEGSRLTVL.

Concerning this clonotype: Its ends do not fully match the called genes, so a read error is possible. V is TRBV6-2 or TRBV6-3 and J is TRBJ2-1; D is possibly TRBD1 or TRBD2 (5 bases each). CDR1 is MNHEY, CDR2 SVGEGT, per germline. The length of the CDR3 is 15 residues. The CDR3 reads CASSYTGTPYNEPFF. The DNA for the CDR3 is TGTGCCAGCAGTTACACCGGGACCCCATACAATGAGCCGTTCTTC.

Comments on this clonotype: Sequence at one end of the junction differs from germline and may be a read error. CDR3 in DNA: TGCGCCGGCAGCCAATTTGACGTTTACGAGCAGTACTTC. Translating gives CAGSQFDVYEQYF. The J gene is TRBJ2-7, the V gene TRBV4-3; D unresolved. In germline, CDR1 is LGHNA, CDR2 YSLEER. The CDR3 sequence is 13 residues long.

On this clonotype itself: A much more abundant neighbour one base away suggests this may be a read error. The chain couples TRBV7-9 to TRBJ2-7, with TRBD2 as a possible D gene (6 bases). CDR1 SEHNR and CDR2 FQNEAQ come from the germline V gene (reference sequence). The length of the CDR3 is 15 residues. Trimming removed 1 base from V and 9 bases from J, with 19 bases in between. The CDR3 DNA reads as TGTGCCAGCAGCTTAGTCGGGGGAGCTGGGAACGCGCAGTACTTC. Encoded protein: CASSLVGGAGNAQYF.

A single count supports this clonotype. This may come from a read error, since a much larger clone is one base off. This chain links TRBV4-3 with TRBJ2-5; D remains ambiguous. CDR1 is LGHNA and CDR2 is YSLEER in the germline V gene. CDR3 length: 15 residues. The CDR3 sequence is CASSQDQGDQEAQYF. The CDR3 nucleotides are TGCGCCAGCAGCCAAGATCAAGGCGACCAAGAGGCCCAGTACTTC.

Of note for this clonotype: This may be a read error: a much more frequent sequence differs by one nucleotide. The conserved phenylalanine or tryptophan is not found at the CDR3 terminus, so this likely reflects a read error. This chain links TRBV6-2 or TRBV6-3 with TRBJ1-5; no definite D call. V shed 6 bases and J shed 8 bases, with 14 bases lying between them. This CDR3 contains 13 residues. CDR1 is MNHEY, CDR2 SVGEGT, per germline. The CDR3 spells CASSWVLSEPQHL. In DNA, the CDR3 is TGTGCCAGCAGCTGGGTACTCTCGGAGCCCCAGCATCTT.

This clonotype was detected only a few times. The rearrangement joins TRBV9 to TRBJ1-2; a weak D match, TRBD1 (5 bases). Germline-derived CDR1 and CDR2 are SGDLS and YYNGEE. CDR3 length: 15 amino acids. The germline V and J ends were trimmed by 0 bases and 3 bases, with 12 bases remaining between them. Written as DNA, the CDR3 is TGTGCCAGCAGCGTAGTGGGGCCCGGGGACTATGGCTACACCTTC. Amino acids: CASSVVGPGDYGYTF.

Details on this clonotype: A much larger clone sits a single nucleotide away, making a read error possible. This chain links TRBV20-1 with TRBJ2-5; 8 positions match TRBD2. The germline CDR1 and CDR2 sequences are DFQATT and SNEGSKA (reference sequence). This CDR3 is 16 amino acids long. J gave up 4 bases and V 4 bases, and 14 bases lay outside the gene matches. CDR3 amino acids: CSATYELAERGETQYF. CDR3 DNA: TGCAGTGCTACCTACGAACTAGCGGAGAGGGGAGAGACCCAGTACTTC.

Worth noting for this clonotype: This may be a read error: a much more frequent sequence differs by one nucleotide. V gene TRBV30 combines with J gene TRBJ2-7; the D gene is possibly TRBD1 (6 bases). Deletions cut 3 bases from V and 2 bases from J, with 11 bases between. CDR3 length: 13 amino acids. Germline V CDR1 and CDR2: GTSNPN, SVGIG (reference sequence). The CDR3 DNA follows: TGTGCCTGGAGGGGGGCAGGGCCCTACGAGCAGTACTTC. It codes for CAWRGAGPYEQYF.

As regards this clonotype: This clone may be a read error of a much larger clone one base away. The chain links TRBV15 to TRBJ1-3; no definite D call. In germline, CDR1 is LNHNV, CDR2 YYDKDF (reference sequence). The CDR3 spans 15 residues. The CDR3 reads CATTQERFGTNTTYF. The CDR3 coding sequence is TGTGCCACCACCCAAGAACGTTTCGGCACAAACACCACATATTTT.

This clonotype came up a few times. The chain's CDR3 is CASSSGTLFEETQYF. In DNA, the CDR3 is TGTGCCAGTAGTTCCGGGACACTTTTTGAAGAGACCCAGTACTTC. The J gene is TRBJ2-5, the V gene TRBV19, with a tentative D call TRBD1 (6 bases). V lost 5 bases and J 3 bases, leaving 16 bases between the germline ends. Germline V gene data show CDR1 as LNHDA and CDR2 as SQIVND (reference sequence). The CDR3 length is 15 residues.

Ten or more counts support this clonotype. V usage is TRBV7-9 and J usage is TRBJ2-5; tentatively, D is TRBD1 (6 bases). The CDR3 length is 14 residues. V was shortened by 1 base and J by 3 bases, with 9 bases between the two germline ends. Germline values: CDR1 SEHNR, CDR2 FQNEAQ (reference sequence). CDR3 bases: TGTGCCAGCAGCTTAGGTTACAGGGAAGAGACCCAGTACTTC. As protein: CASSLGYREETQYF.

The rearrangement links TRBV4-3 to TRBJ1-2, with TRBD1 matching 7 bases. The CDR3 has 13 residues. V lost 4 bases and J lost 4; bases outside the gene matches: 3. The germline CDR1 and CDR2 sequences are LGHNA and YSLEER. The CDR3 nucleotides are TGCGCCAGCAGCCGGGGACAGACCTATGGCTACACCTTC. Its translation: CASSRGQTYGYTF.

A word on this clonotype: With a much larger clone just one base away, this may be a read error. The gene calls are TRBV11-2 and TRBJ2-3; D may be TRBD1 (6 bases). The CDR3 runs to 14 residues. Germline V gene lookup returns CDR1 SGHAT and CDR2 FQNNGV. CDR3 amino acids: CASSFLQGSDTRYF. The CDR3 DNA is TGTGCCAGCAGCTTCTTACAGGGCTCAGATACGCGGTATTTT.

This chain connects TRBV27 to TRBJ1-5; D is ambiguous. Trimming shortened V by 5 bases and J by 10 bases, and 12 bases separated the two germline ends. Germline CDR1 reads MNHEY; CDR2 reads SMNVEV (reference sequence). This CDR3 region has 12 residues. The CDR3 DNA reads as TGTGCCAGCAGTATAACGGGAGGCCCCCAGCATTTT. Protein sequence: CASSITGGPQHF.